Below, one T cell receptor (beta chain) is given with its context. Antigen unknown. The sample is drawn from a study of shared clonotypes between healthy human individuals. V lost 2 bases and J lost 5; bases outside the gene matches: 7. Germline CDR1 WNHNN, CDR2 SYGVQD (reference sequence). The CDR3 loop spans 15 amino acids. TCRdb keeps only in-frame clones here, not all; method: immunoSEQ multiplex PCR. The sample consists of 2.5 million or so clones, around 90% of them appearing once. Findings and caveats of the study: Deeper or shallower sequencing was expected to change how clonotypes are shared among donors.

This chain links TRBV10-1 with TRBJ2-7; 9 bases match TRBD1. Sequenced: naive CD4+ T cells sorted from blood. Subset defined: CD45RA+ positively selected. This sequence originates from a man between 18 and 29 years old in good health. The CDR3 protein is CASSEGGTGRNEQYF. The CDR3 region has the DNA TGCGCCAGCAGTGAGGGCGGGACAGGGCGCAACGAGCAGTACTTC.